This TCR beta chain was documented in a study of blood T cell repertoires in COVID-19. Produced via immunoSEQ multiplex PCR; TCRdb's table is partial and in-frame only. The table lists 25,000 to 35,000 clones, over 80% of them singletons. The CDR3 length is 13 residues. Trimming took 10 bases from V and 0 from J; bases not matched to a gene: 4. Germline CDR1 is ENHRY and CDR2 is SYGVKD. The origin of this receptor is a human donor with active COVID-19. The donor label of this sample is uncertain. The V gene is TRBV10-3, the J gene TRBJ2-7; TRBD1 aligns across 9 bases. Source material: peripheral blood. This CDR3 reads CATWGQGSYEQYF. As DNA, the CDR3 is TGTGCCACGTGGGGACAGGGCTCCTACGAGCAGTACTTC.